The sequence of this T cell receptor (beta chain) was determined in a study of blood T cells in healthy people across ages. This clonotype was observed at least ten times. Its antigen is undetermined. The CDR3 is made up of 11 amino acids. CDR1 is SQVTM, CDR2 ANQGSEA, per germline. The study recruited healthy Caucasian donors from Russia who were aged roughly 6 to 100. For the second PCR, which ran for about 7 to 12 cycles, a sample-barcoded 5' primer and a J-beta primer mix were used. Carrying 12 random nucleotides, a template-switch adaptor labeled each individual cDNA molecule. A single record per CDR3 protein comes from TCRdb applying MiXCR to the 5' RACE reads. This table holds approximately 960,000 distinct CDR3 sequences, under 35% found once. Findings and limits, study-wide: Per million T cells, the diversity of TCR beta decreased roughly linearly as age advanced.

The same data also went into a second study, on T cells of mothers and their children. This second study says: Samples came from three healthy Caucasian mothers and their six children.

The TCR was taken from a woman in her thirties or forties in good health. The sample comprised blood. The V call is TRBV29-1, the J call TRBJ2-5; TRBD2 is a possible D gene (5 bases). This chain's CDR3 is CSGLYQETQYF. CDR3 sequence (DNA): TGCAGTGGACTGTACCAAGAGACCCAGTACTTC.